Listed here is a single TCR beta chain. As yet, its antigen is unknown. These data come from a study of T cell repertoires and Cas9 in healthy adults. The overall study: CD4 and CD8 compartments: SpCas9-reactive T cells profiled for potency, cytotoxicity, lineage. Study-wide results and caveats: SpCas9-reactive effector T cells were reportedly restrained in vitro by SpCas9-reactive regulatory T cells.

Germline CDR1 ENHRY, CDR2 SYGVKD. The CDR3 runs to 19 residues. V was clipped by 0 bases and J by 3 bases; unmatched bases: 14. Data came from immunoSEQ multiplex PCR; TCRdb stores just in-frame clones and leaves some out. The sample holds tens of thousands of clones, 92% seen once. This sequence was found in a human donor in good health. The sequenced sample was CD4+ effector T cells (CD127+, CD25-, CD137-, CD154-) from PBMCs; culture status not recorded. The chain carries TRBV10-3 and TRBJ1-5; 7 bases fit TRBD1. CDR3 loop: CAISESVLTGTALNQPQHF. The CDR3 DNA is TGTGCCATCAGTGAGTCGGTTCTTACGGGGACAGCCCTCAATCAGCCCCAGCATTTT.